Each of the 4 T cell receptor beta chains below was sequenced from the same sample in a study of regulatory T cells in long-lasting Graves disease. Both iRepertoire HTBI primers and Arm-PCR of CDR3 regions were used to build the TCR beta libraries. TCRdb reprocessed the multiplex PCR reads with MiXCR, giving one entry per CDR3 protein. The profile shows about 540,000 distinct CDR3 sequences, about 14% of them singletons. Described time point: newly diagnosed GD, antithyroid drugs for less than 3 months. Extracted PBMC RNA gave rise to the TCR library. These data also featured in a second study, about T cells in Graves' hyperthyroidism and ophthalmopathy.

The material was peripheral blood mononuclear cells (PBMCs), obtained at new diagnosis, from a patient treated with antithyroid drugs. The receptors here all came from a man aged 25 to 40 with Graves disease.

In this sample, this clonotype turned up many times. The rearrangement uses TRBV28 and TRBJ2-7; 8 bases align to TRBD2. The CDR3 is 15 residues long. Germline V gene data show CDR1 as MDHEN and CDR2 as SYDVKM. V lost 2 bases to trimming and J lost 6 bases; unmatched junction nucleotides: 9. The CDR3 loop is CASSLPVLREAEQYF. The CDR3 bases are TGTGCCAGCAGTTTACCCGTTTTGCGGGAGGCCGAGCAGTACTTC.

Turning to this clonotype: This may arise from a read error, as a much more abundant clone is one base away. The gene calls are TRBV3-1 and TRBJ2-4, with 13 nucleotides matching TRBD2. This CDR3 is 16 amino acids long. Germline CDR1 is LGHDT and CDR2 is YNNKEL (reference sequence). The CDR3 sequence is CASSPLLAGGGNIQCF. The CDR3 DNA reads as TGTGCCAGCAGCCCGTTACTAGCGGGAGGGGGAAACATTCAGTGCTTC.

Many counts were recorded for this clonotype. This chain joins TRBV10-3 and TRBJ2-1; 9 bases align to TRBD2. The V gene's germline CDR1 is ENHRY and CDR2 SYGVKD. The CDR3 spans 15 residues. With 1 base clipped from V and 7 bases from J, the junction kept 5 bases outside the gene matches. This chain's CDR3 is CAISEWSGRPNEQFF. The CDR3 bases are TGTGCCATCAGTGAGTGGAGCGGGAGGCCTAATGAGCAGTTCTTC.

This clonotype was counted many times. This rearrangement joins TRBV29-1 to TRBJ2-7; TRBD1 agrees at 9 bases. The length of the CDR3 is 13 residues. The ends lost 6 bases at V and 5 bases at J; junction bases unmatched: 8. Germline V gene data show CDR1 as SQVTM and CDR2 as ANQGSEA. The CDR3 here is CSVADRGFHEQYF. In DNA form, the CDR3 reads TGCAGCGTCGCGGACAGGGGATTCCACGAGCAGTACTTC.